The 11 T cell receptor beta chains listed next were all sequenced from one sample in a study of tumor and adjacent non-tumor tissue in lung cancer. This sample's RNA came from whole unsorted tissue. More than 3 cm separated this lung sample from the edge of the tumor. The library came from three nested PCR rounds adapted from ARM-PCR protocols. One entry per CDR3 protein, called by TCRdb with MiXCR from the multiplex PCR reads. Among 81,000 or so distinct CDR3 sequences listed, approximately 80% were seen once. The sequenced sample was distant non-tumor lung tissue. These receptors originate from a man in his fifties or sixties with non-small cell lung cancer.

In its sample, this clonotype was seen a few times. One end of the junction varies from germline; a read error may be responsible. The chain recombines TRBV11-2 with TRBJ1-6, with D possibly TRBD1 on 6 matching bases. The V gene's germline CDR1 is SGHAT and CDR2 FQNNGV. This CDR3 region has 15 residues. The CDR3, as DNA: TGTGCCAGCATGGGTCCGGGACATAGTAATTCGCCCCTCCACTTT. It is translated as CASMGPGHSNSPLHF.

In the case of this clonotype: A read error may produce the germline difference seen at one junction end. This chain joins TRBV4-3 and TRBJ2-6; D is perhaps TRBD1 or TRBD2 (5 bases each). The CDR3 extends over 16 amino acids. Germline V lookup: CDR1 LGHNA, CDR2 YSLEER. This CDR3 reads CASNQEAVSGANVPTF. For the CDR3, the DNA is TGCGCCAGCAACCAAGAAGCGGTGTCTGGGGCCAACGTCCCGACTTTC.

About this clonotype itself: Compared with germline, one end of the junction differs, possibly owing to a read error. This sequence joins TRBV11-2 and TRBJ2-5; no firm D call. In germline, CDR1 is SGHAT, CDR2 FQNNGV. The CDR3 consists of 14 residues. The CDR3 DNA follows: TGTGCCAGTAGCTTACCTGTAAGCCCTGAGACCCAGTACTTC. Its protein product is CASSLPVSPETQYF.

Details on this clonotype: This may stem from a read error, because a much larger clone lies one nucleotide away. The chain uses TRBV6-5 and TRBJ2-3; 12 nucleotides match TRBD2. V gave up 7 bases and J gave up 4 bases; unmatched junction bases: 6. This CDR3 region has 15 residues. Per germline, CDR1 MNHEY and CDR2 SVGAGI. CDR3 protein: CASNPGLAGSDTQYF. The DNA of the CDR3 is TGTGCCAGCAATCCAGGACTAGCGGGATCAGATACGCAGTATTTT.

Regarding this clonotype: Because it lacks the conserved phenylalanine or tryptophan at the end, this CDR3 is likely a read error. Here the CDR3 reads CDISPWASGSGELFY. DNA for the CDR3: TGTGACATCAGCCCTTGGGCTAGCGGGTCCGGGGAGCTGTTTTAT. The V and J genes are TRBV11-1 and TRBJ2-2, with TRBD2 identical over 8 bases. CDR1 is SGHAT, CDR2 FQDESV, per germline (reference sequence). This CDR3 has 15 amino acids.

About this clonotype: The junction differs from germline at one of its ends, possibly a read error. This chain uses TRBV6-5 with TRBJ2-6, with 7 bases matching TRBD2. The CDR3 totals 17 residues. Germline CDR1 and CDR2: MNHEY and SVGAGI. The CDR3: CASSPAGTSSGANILTF. Written as DNA, the CDR3 is TGTGCCAGCAGCCCAGCGGGAACCAGCTCTGGGGCCAACATCCTGACTTTC.

A word on this clonotype: Because it lacks the conserved phenylalanine or tryptophan at the end, this CDR3 is likely a read error. This chain uses TRBV29-1 with TRBJ1-2; D perhaps matches TRBD1 (5 bases). The V gene lost 6 bases and the J gene lost 2 bases, with 13 bases spanning the gap. CDR1 SQVTM and CDR2 ANQGSEA come from the germline V gene. CDR3 size: 13 residues. The CDR3 DNA reads TGCAGCGTGGACCAGGGACTAAACTATGGCTACACCTAC. It encodes CSVDQGLNYGYTY.

Comments on this clonotype: Given a much more abundant clone one base away, this may be a read error. V gene TRBV6-6 combines with J gene TRBJ2-7, with D possibly TRBD1 on 6 matching bases. The CDR3 length is 14 residues. V was clipped by 8 bases and J by 6 bases, with 20 bases between them. Germline CDR1 MNHNY, CDR2 SVGAGI (reference sequence). CDR3 sequence reads: CASVEGTQYCEQYF. The DNA of the CDR3 is TGTGCCAGCGTAGAGGGGACACAATACTGCGAGCAGTACTTC.

Regarding this clonotype: A read error may explain this, as a much larger clone is one base away. V and J are TRBV28 and TRBJ2-1; TRBD2 is a possible D gene (6 bases). There are 15 residues in the CDR3. The V gene's germline CDR1 is MDHEN and CDR2 SYDVKM. DNA for the CDR3: TGTGCCAGCAGCAGAGCGGGCCGGGTTTACAATAAGCAGTTCTTC. This translates into CASSRAGRVYNKQFF.

The chain carries TRBV6-6 and TRBJ1-3; D gene uncertain. The CDR3 runs 14 residues. The V end was cut by 9 bases, the J end by 0 bases, with 12 bases between. Germline V gene sequence: CDR1 MNHNY, CDR2 SVGAGI (reference sequence). DNA of the CDR3: TGTGCCAGAAACACGGGGAGCTCTGGAAACACCATATATTTT. This encodes CARNTGSSGNTIYF.

The rearrangement uses TRBV20-1 and TRBJ1-6; D not resolved. The CDR3 loop spans 15 amino acids. Germline V gene data show CDR1 as DFQATT and CDR2 as SNEGSKA (reference sequence). The CDR3 bases are TGCAATGATAGAGAGTCTTACCCGTATAATTCACCCCTCCACTTT. It yields the protein CNDRESYPYNSPLHF.